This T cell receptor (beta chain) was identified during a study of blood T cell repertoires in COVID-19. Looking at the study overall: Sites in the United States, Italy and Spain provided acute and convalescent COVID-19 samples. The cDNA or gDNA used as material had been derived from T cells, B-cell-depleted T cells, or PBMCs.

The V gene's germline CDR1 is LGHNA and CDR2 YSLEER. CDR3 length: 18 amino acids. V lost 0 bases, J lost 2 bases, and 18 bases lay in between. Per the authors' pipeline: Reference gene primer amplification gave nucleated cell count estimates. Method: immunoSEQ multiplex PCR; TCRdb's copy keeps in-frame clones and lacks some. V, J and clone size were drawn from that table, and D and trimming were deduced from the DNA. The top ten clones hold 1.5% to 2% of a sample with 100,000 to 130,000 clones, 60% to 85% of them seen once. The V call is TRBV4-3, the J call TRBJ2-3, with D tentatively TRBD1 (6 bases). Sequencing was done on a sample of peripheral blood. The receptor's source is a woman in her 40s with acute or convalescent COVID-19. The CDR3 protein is CASSQDLAGADFTDTQYF. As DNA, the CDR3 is TGCGCCAGCAGCCAAGATTTGGCAGGGGCCGACTTCACAGATACGCAGTATTTT.